One sample yielded the 9 T cell receptor beta chains listed below, sequenced in a study of T-cell reconstitution after alpha-beta-depleted transplantation in children. As it was prepared, the TCRbeta library received unique molecular identifiers. TCRdb reprocessed the PCR reads via MiXCR and lists one record per CDR3 protein. The sample holds approximately 980,000 distinct CDR3 sequences; about 29% are singletons and the top ten take over 25%. This sample comprised PBMCs, mostly from graft donor cells, obtained 360 days after TCRalphabeta/CD19-depleted stem cell transplant. These TCRs come from a boy less than two years old who had a stem cell transplant for SCID, so the T cells may come from the graft donor.

This chain joins TRBV7-2 and TRBJ2-3; a possible D gene is TRBD2 (5 bases). Per the germline V gene, CDR1 is SGHTA and CDR2 is FQGNSA. V lost 5 bases, J lost 4 bases, and 13 bases lay in between. CDR3 size: 14 residues. CDR3 in amino acids: CASSLRTRSDTQYF. The DNA for the CDR3 is TGTGCCAGCAGCCTCCGGACTCGCTCAGATACGCAGTATTTT.

The genes are TRBV5-1 and TRBJ2-7, with 8 positions matching TRBD1. The CDR3 loop spans 16 amino acids. V lost 4 bases to trimming and J lost 2 bases; unmatched junction nucleotides: 11. Germline values: CDR1 SGHRS, CDR2 YFSETQ. The CDR3 sequence is CASSPLITGGAYEQYF. CDR3 DNA sequence: TGCGCCAGCAGCCCGCTGATTACAGGGGGAGCCTACGAGCAGTACTTC.

The sample holds a few counts of this clonotype. The chain has TRBV20-1 and TRBJ2-7, with 8 bases fitting TRBD2. V shed 2 bases and J 6 bases; nucleotides not matched to a gene: 6. CDR1 DFQATT and CDR2 SNEGSKA come from the germline V gene (reference sequence). This CDR3 contains 13 residues. DNA for the CDR3: TGCAGTGCTAGACGCGGGGGGCGAGGCGAGCAGTACTTC. Its translation is CSARRGGRGEQYF.

The rearrangement joins TRBV11-1 to TRBJ2-4, with D tentatively TRBD1 (7 bases). This CDR3 spans 18 amino acids. The V gene's germline CDR1 is SGHAT and CDR2 FQDESV (reference sequence). V lost 5 bases to trimming and J lost 5 bases, with 25 bases between them. The CDR3 DNA is TGTGCCAGCAGCCCACCACCAGGGGACAGCTGGGGGGAAAACATTCAGTACTTC. This codes for CASSPPPGDSWGENIQYF.

The chain couples TRBV4-1 to TRBJ2-5, with 7 bases that match TRBD1. The CDR3 has 17 amino acids. V dropped 0 bases and J dropped 2; count of bases not matched to a gene: 9. The germline CDR1 and CDR2 sequences are MGHRA and YSYEKL. DNA for the CDR3: TGCGCCAGCAGCCAAGACTACCTCGACAGGGAACAAGAGACCCAGTACTTC. This sequence encodes CASSQDYLDREQETQYF.

The chain carries TRBV3-1 and TRBJ2-7; maybe TRBD2 (7 bases). Germline-derived CDR1 and CDR2 are LGHDT and YNNKEL (reference sequence). Trimming took off 0 bases at V and 3 bases at J, with 15 bases between the two ends. The CDR3 is made up of 16 amino acids. DNA for the CDR3: TGTGCCAGCAGCCAAGATCCGGGGGGCGGCCTCTACGAGCAGTACTTC. Residues: CASSQDPGGGLYEQYF.

This chain connects TRBV18 to TRBJ2-7, with D unresolved. Germline loops: CDR1 KGHSH, CDR2 LQKENI. V gave up 1 base and J gave up 2 bases, with 12 bases separating them. This CDR3 is 15 amino acids long. CDR3 DNA: TGTGCCAGCTCACCACGTCAGACCCCGACCTACGAGCAGTACTTC. Translating gives CASSPRQTPTYEQYF.

The gene calls are TRBV12-3 or TRBV12-4 and TRBJ1-5, with D maybe TRBD1 (5 bases). This CDR3 is built from 18 residues. Trimming removed 1 base at V and 7 bases at J, with 23 bases between. The CDR3 spells CASSLGSPRVAGMQPQHF. CDR3 nucleotides: TGTGCCAGCAGTTTAGGAAGTCCCAGGGTGGCCGGGATGCAGCCCCAGCATTTT.

In its sample, this clonotype was seen a few times. V is TRBV7-2 and J is TRBJ2-3; D is perhaps TRBD1 or TRBD2 (5 bases each). Trimming stripped 7 bases from V and 1 base from J, with 15 bases between. Germline V lookup: CDR1 SGHTA, CDR2 FQGNSA. The CDR3 is 15 amino acids. Here the CDR3 reads CASTQRGIGTDTQYF. CDR3 DNA sequence: TGTGCCAGCACCCAACGGGGCATTGGCACAGATACGCAGTATTTT.